These 9 T cell receptor beta chains came from one sample sequenced in a study of T cells in Graves' hyperthyroidism and ophthalmopathy. Using RNA transcripts as the source, TCR beta CDR3 regions were amplified. HTBI primers were employed in a first-round RT-PCR of the TCR CDR3. TCRdb reprocessed the multiplex PCR reads with MiXCR, giving one entry per CDR3 protein. The sample lists under 450,000 distinct CDR3 sequences, about 18% occurring once. Sequencing was performed on blood. The receptors were gathered from a woman in her twenties or thirties with Graves' hyperthyroidism that later progressed to Graves' ophthalmopathy.

This clonotype was counted at least ten times. The V gene is TRBV6-5, the J gene TRBJ2-7; 10 nucleotides match TRBD2. There are 17 residues in the CDR3. Trimming cost V 0 bases and J 5 bases; bases outside gene matches: 10. Per germline, CDR1 MNHEY and CDR2 SVGAGI. The CDR3 region is CASSYSLEERGGNEQYF. The CDR3 DNA is TGTGCCAGCAGTTACTCCCTCGAAGAGCGGGGGGGCAACGAGCAGTACTTC.

This clonotype appeared many times. V gene TRBV19 combines with J gene TRBJ1-1, with unresolved D. Germline V CDR1 and CDR2: LNHDA, SQIVND (reference sequence). The CDR3 covers 17 residues. Trimming removed 2 bases from V and 0 bases from J, with 16 bases in between. CDR3 protein: CASSIRSGELLNTEAFF. CDR3 nucleotides: TGTGCCAGTAGTATACGGTCCGGGGAACTCTTGAACACTGAAGCTTTCTTT.

The table lists this clonotype with a few counts. The V gene is TRBV4-1, the J gene TRBJ1-5, with 8 nucleotides matching TRBD1. Germline values: CDR1 MGHRA, CDR2 YSYEKL. This CDR3 spans 16 amino acids. The J segment lost 4 bases and the V segment lost 0 bases, leaving 5 bases of the junction unmatched. The CDR3 reads CASSQETGVRNQPQHF. CDR3 nucleotides: TGCGCCAGCAGCCAAGAGACAGGGGTCCGAAATCAGCCCCAGCATTTT.

Notes on this clonotype: Possible read error: a much larger clone is one base away. This chain links TRBV2 with TRBJ1-1; tentatively, D is TRBD1 (6 bases). The CDR3 runs to 14 residues. The V and J ends lost 4 bases and 0 bases respectively, with 9 bases between them. Germline V gene sequence: CDR1 SNHLY, CDR2 FYNNEI. The CDR3 DNA reads TGTGCCAGCAGTGGGACAGTTATGAACACTGAAGCTTTCTTT. It specifies CASSGTVMNTEAFF.

A note on this clonotype: Compared with germline, one end of the junction differs, possibly owing to a read error. V and J are TRBV28 and TRBJ2-2; 10 positions agree with TRBD1. The CDR3 is 15 residues long. Germline V gene data show CDR1 as MDHEN and CDR2 as SYDVKM. The CDR3 here is CASSPRQGATGELFF. The CDR3 DNA reads as TGCGCCAGCAGCCCAAGACAGGGGGCCACCGGGGAGCTGTTTTTT.

This clonotype was observed many times. CDR3 in amino acids: CASSPRWDTIYF. CDR3 nucleotides: TGTGCCAGCAGCCCCCGGTGGGACACCATATATTTT. The chain recombines TRBV9 with TRBJ1-3; the D is unclear. This CDR3 region has 12 residues. Germline CDR1 and CDR2: SGDLS and YYNGEE. Trimming removed 4 bases from V and 8 bases from J, with 10 bases in between. The full variable domain, completed using reference TRBV9 and TRBJ1-3, is DSGVTQTPKHLITATGQRVTLRCSPRSGDLSVYWYQQSLDQGLQFLIQYYNGEERAKGNILERFSAQQFPDLHSELNLSSLELGDSALYFCASSPRWDTIYFGEGSWLTVV.

The genes are TRBV11-3 and TRBJ1-1; D is perhaps TRBD1 (5 bases). In germline, CDR1 is SGHNT, CDR2 YENEEA. The ends were cut back, 6 bases at V and 0 bases at J, with 8 bases in the middle. This CDR3 region has 13 residues. CDR3 sequence reads: CASRRGVNTEAFF. CDR3 DNA sequence: TGTGCCAGCAGGCGAGGGGTGAACACTGAAGCTTTCTTT.

There are a few counts of this clonotype. The genes are TRBV6-1 and TRBJ1-1; 9 nucleotides align to TRBD1. Looked up from germline, CDR1 is MNHNS and CDR2 is SASEGT. The CDR3 sequence is 20 residues long. The junction had 17 bases not matched to a gene; V was cut back by 2 bases and J by 1 base. CDR3 DNA: TGTGCCAGCAGTGAATATGGACCCGGGGGACAGGGTGGGACGAACACTGAAGCTTTCTTT. It specifies CASSEYGPGGQGGTNTEAFF.

This clonotype was counted many times. The rearrangement uses TRBV7-9 and TRBJ2-7; no definite D call. CDR3 length: 13 residues. Looked up from germline, CDR1 is SEHNR and CDR2 is FQNEAQ (reference sequence). The V and J ends lost 3 bases and 0 bases respectively, with 6 bases between them. CDR3 coding DNA: TGTGCCAGCAGCTTTGGTAACTCCTACGAGCAGTACTTC. Protein product: CASSFGNSYEQYF.